A single T cell receptor (beta chain) is shown here with its context. Antigen specificity is unknown. These data are taken from a study of vaccination effects on CD4 cells after COVID-19. The assay was immunoSEQ multiplex PCR, and TCRdb's table has in-frame clones only and misses some. The data show tens of thousands of clones, with approximately 72% seen just once and around 25% held by the top ten. Between the trimmed V and J ends, which lost 6 bases and 2 bases, there was a span of 10 bases. Germline V gene sequence: CDR1 SNHLY, CDR2 FYNNEI. The CDR3 is 13 amino acids. At the end of 10 days of culture, CD4+ T cells were isolated.

V and J are TRBV2 and TRBJ1-1; D gene uncertain. The sequenced sample was CD4+ T cells from PBMCs cultured without peptide, obtained before COVID-19 vaccination. The sequence derives from a human donor who had a prior SARS-CoV-2 infection. The CDR3 spells CASSDDPNTEAFF. Here the CDR3 DNA reads TGTGCCAGCAGCGACGATCCAAACACTGAAGCTTTCTTT.